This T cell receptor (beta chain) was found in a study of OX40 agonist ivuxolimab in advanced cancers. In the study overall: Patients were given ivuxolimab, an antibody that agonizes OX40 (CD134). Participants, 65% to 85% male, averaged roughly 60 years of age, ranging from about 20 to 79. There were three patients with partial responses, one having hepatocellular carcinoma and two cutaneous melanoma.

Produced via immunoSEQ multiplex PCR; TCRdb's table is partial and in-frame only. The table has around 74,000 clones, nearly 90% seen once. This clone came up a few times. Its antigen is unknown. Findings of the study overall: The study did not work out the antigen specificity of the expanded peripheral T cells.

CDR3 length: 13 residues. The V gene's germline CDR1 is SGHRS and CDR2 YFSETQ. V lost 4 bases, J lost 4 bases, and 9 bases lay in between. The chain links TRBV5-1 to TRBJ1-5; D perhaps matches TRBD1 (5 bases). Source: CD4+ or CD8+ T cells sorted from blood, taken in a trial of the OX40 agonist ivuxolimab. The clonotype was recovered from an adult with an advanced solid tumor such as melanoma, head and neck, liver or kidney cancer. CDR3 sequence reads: CASSPGTNQPQHF. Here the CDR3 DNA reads TGCGCCAGCAGCCCAGGGACGAATCAGCCCCAGCATTTT.